This T cell receptor (beta chain) was captured by sequencing in a study of Graves' ophthalmopathy and Graves' hyperthyroidism (dated by TCRdb to 2016 to 2019). About the full investigation: Peripheral blood was collected before any treatment was given, at the time of initial diagnosis. In total, 135 blood samples were TCR-sequenced: 43 ophthalmopathy, some 75 hyperthyroidism and roughly 17 hyperthyroidism-to-ophthalmopathy patients. For independent validation, a separate cohort was made up of fewer than 20 hyperthyroidism patients plus 17 patients who later progressed from hyperthyroidism to ophthalmopathy. Once sampling was done, hyperthyroidism patients were given methimazole at a starting dose of 30 mg daily, while ophthalmopathy patients were given high-dose intravenous methylprednisolone. To explore V-J signatures that separate ophthalmopathy from hyperthyroidism, a discovery set of around 97 patients was enrolled, consisting of about 41 with ophthalmopathy and under 65 with stable hyperthyroidism. The study used TCR beta repertoire signatures to distinguish Graves' ophthalmopathy from Graves' hyperthyroidism and to predict progression to ophthalmopathy. In five or six hyperthyroidism patients, the T-cell repertoire of thyroid tissue was compared with the T-cell repertoire of blood. What the authors observed across the whole study: In cross-validation, the 13-signature model distinguished ophthalmopathy from stable hyperthyroidism with more than 85% sensitivity and roughly 81% specificity, while in the test set the corresponding values were about 80% and 75%. No statistical method was used to set the sample size in advance, and the investigators knew which group each participant was assigned to. In validation, the model predicted ophthalmopathy progression with about 64% sensitivity and approximately 75% specificity; 12 predicted patients were CT-confirmed with GO in a median of around 6 months. Most expanded thyroid clonotypes with a frequency above 0.001 also appeared in blood, which suggests that blood repertoires may reflect the immune response in the thyroid.

The junction shows trimming of 8 bases on V and 8 bases on J, and the gene matches do not reach 5 bases of it. Reading from cysteine to phenylalanine, the CDR3 counts 12 amino acids. Of the read, only the CDR3 DNA is kept; its 36 bases are in frame from base 1. The germline V gene encodes CDR1 LNHDA and CDR2 SQIVND (reference sequence). For repertoire sequencing, TCR beta CDR3 regions were amplified from RNA transcripts. The first round was an RT-PCR using HTBI primers with the Qiagen OneStep RT-PCR kit, and this first round was followed by a second-round multiplex PCR, then size selection and purification. Sequencing of the libraries was carried out on an Illumina HiSeq2000 in paired-end mode with 100 bp reads. Regarding the original processing steps: Reads were processed with SOAPnuke, discarding reads with adapters, uncalled bases, mean Phred below 15, or no exact constant-primer or identifier match. COPE v1.2.5 was used to merge high-quality paired reads. Clonotypes were defined as unique nucleotide sequences and were aligned to IMGT TRB V, D and J references using MiTCR v1.1. The analysis was limited to V-J combinations with a frequency above 0.0001, which together covered 99.2% of the repertoires. For each V-J combination, a TCR clonal expansion and chaos score was defined as the ratio of F50 clonal expansion to chaos observed in the TCRdist matrix. Features were reduced by Welch's t-statistics and random forest to some 13 V-J combinations, which fed a naive Bayes classifier. The similarity between thyroid and blood repertoires was quantified using the Morisita-Horn index. Clones were called with MiXCR by TCRdb after fastp trimmed the public reads at Q25, and only in-frame beta chains were retained. Duplicate CDR3 protein sequences are folded into a single record with the most common DNA and genes. The V and J calls and clone size are TCRdb's, not the authors'. Recorded for this sample are approximately 700,000 distinct CDR3 sequences; roughly two fifths of them occurred a single time. The ten largest clones add up to 40% to 55% of the sample.

Patients with ophthalmopathy had moderately to severely active disease, with a Clinical Activity Score of 3 or more, a NOSPECS grade of 4 or more, and a disease duration of less than 3 months. Anyone with other autoimmune diseases, uncontrolled infections, pregnancy or lactation was excluded from the study. Diagnosis was based on clinical symptoms, serum thyroxine, TRAb, thyroid ultrasound and orbital computed tomography. Ficoll-Paque density gradient centrifugation was used to isolate PBMCs from under 11 ml of fresh peripheral blood. Total RNA was extracted using Trizol reagent, and RNA quality was checked on an Agilent 2100 Bioanalyzer. This clonotype was detected ten times or more. Its specific antigen is unknown. Qualities for individual bases were not recorded, and no much larger clone is one base off.

The clonotype comes from an adult man with Graves' ophthalmopathy. Recombination linked TRBV19 to TRBJ1-2; 10 central nucleotides agree with TRBD1. The material sequenced was peripheral blood. The bases are TGTGCCAGTCGGGACAGGGGTGACGGCTACACCTTC. Its translation reads: CASRDRGDGYTF.